A selection of T cell receptor beta chains follows, all from one sample in a study of human T cells and chemical hapten exposure. One entry per CDR3 protein results from TCRdb running MiXCR on the reads. The table records 120,000 or so distinct CDR3 sequences, more than 8.5% of them present only once. Sequenced sample: whole blood. These receptor sequences come from a human donor in good health. Some clones in this sample may be carry-over from other donors' samples. The CDR3 runs from the conserved cysteine through the conserved F or W. Some rows mark clone size as missing; the rest say once, few, many or name a class of expanded clone.

TRBJ1-5 13 TRBV10-3 many CAISEGGNQPQHF
TRBJ1-5 13 TRBV7-2 many CASSGQGGGPQHF
TRBJ1-1 13 TRBV7-6 many CASSLEVNTEAFF
TRBJ2-7 18 TRBV23-1 few CASTQPLPVRTAFYEQYF
TRBJ1-5 19 TRBV6-6 few CASSYSIESGDVGNQPQHF
TRBJ1-1 16 TRBV18 NA CASSPGTGFLNTEAFF
TRBJ2-1 12 TRBV2 NA CASIDSYNEQFF
TRBJ2-3 13 TRBV14 few CASGETGTDTQYF
TRBJ2-1 15 TRBV20-1 many CSARGLAHSYNEQFF
TRBJ1-6 13 TRBV29-1 many CSVRQTDNSPLHF
TRBJ1-6 14 TRBV25-1 few CASSDGARGSPLHF
TRBJ2-1 17 TRBV11-2 few CASSLDPETGNDNEQFF
TRBJ2-7 14 TRBV14 many CASSHLGTSYEQYF